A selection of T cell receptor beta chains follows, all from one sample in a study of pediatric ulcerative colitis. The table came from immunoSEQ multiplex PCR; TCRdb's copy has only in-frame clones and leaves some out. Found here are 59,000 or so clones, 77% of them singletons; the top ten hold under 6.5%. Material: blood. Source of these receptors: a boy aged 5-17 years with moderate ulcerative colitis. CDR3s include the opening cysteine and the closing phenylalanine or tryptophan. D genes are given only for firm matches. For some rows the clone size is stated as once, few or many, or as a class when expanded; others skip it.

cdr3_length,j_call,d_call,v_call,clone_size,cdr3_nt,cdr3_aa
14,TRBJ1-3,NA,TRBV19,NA,TGTGCCAGTAGTGCCCGGCCCTACGGGGACACCATATATTTT,CASSARPYGDTIYF
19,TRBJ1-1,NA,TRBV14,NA,TGTGCCAGCAGCCCAAACGGAGGGGGATCATTGTCTATGAACACTGAAGCTTTCTTT,CASSPNGGGSLSMNTEAFF
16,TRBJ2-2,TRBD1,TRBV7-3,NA,TGTGCCAGCAGCTCCTACAGGGGGGCGAACACCGGGGAGCTGTTTTTT,CASSSYRGANTGELFF
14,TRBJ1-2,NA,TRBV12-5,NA,TGTGCTAGTGGTTTGGTGGCGGATCCCTATGGCTACACCTTC,CASGLVADPYGYTF
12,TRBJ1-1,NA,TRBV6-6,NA,TGTGCCAGCAGTCGCCAAAGCACTGAAGCTTTCTTT,CASSRQSTEAFF
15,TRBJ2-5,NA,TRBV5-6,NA,TGTGCCAGCAGCTTGGTTAACAGATACCAAGAGACCCAGTACTTC,CASSLVNRYQETQYF
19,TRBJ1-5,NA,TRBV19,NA,TGTGCCAGTAGTATACTGTCTACGGGGCGATTATTCCCCAATCAGCCCCAGCATTTT,CASSILSTGRLFPNQPQHF
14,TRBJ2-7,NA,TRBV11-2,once,TGTGCCAGCAGCGCAGACTGGATAACGGGCGAGCAGTACTTC,CASSADWITGEQYF
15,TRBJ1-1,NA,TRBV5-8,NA,TGTGCCAGCAGCTTAATACGGGAAGGTCCAACTGAAGCTTTCTTT,CASSLIREGPTEAFF
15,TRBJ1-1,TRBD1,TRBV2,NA,TGTGCCAGCGGAAGGACAGGGGCTTTTAGCACTGAAGCTTTCTTT,CASGRTGAFSTEAFF
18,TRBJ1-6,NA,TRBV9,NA,TGTGCCAGCAGGACAGGCCCACCCCTTCTCTCCTATAATTCACCCCTCCACTTT,CASRTGPPLLSYNSPLHF
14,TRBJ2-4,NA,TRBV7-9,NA,TGTGCCAGCAGCTTAGGGTCAGGGGCTGACATTCAGTACTTC,CASSLGSGADIQYF
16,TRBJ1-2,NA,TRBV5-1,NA,TGCGCCAGCAGCTTGGCCCCGGGAGCCGCTCTCTATGGCTACACCTTC,CASSLAPGAALYGYTF
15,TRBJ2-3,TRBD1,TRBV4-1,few,TGCGCCAGCAGCCAATATGACAGGGGGCTGGATACGCAGTATTTT,CASSQYDRGLDTQYF
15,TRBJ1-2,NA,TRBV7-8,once,TGTGCCAGCAGCTTCGGACAAAGTGTTAACTATGGCTACACCTTC,CASSFGQSVNYGYTF
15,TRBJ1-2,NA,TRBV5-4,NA,TGTGCCAGCAGCTTGGACCAGGGTCTTAACTATGGCTACACCTTC,CASSLDQGLNYGYTF
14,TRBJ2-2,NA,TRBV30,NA,TGTGCCTGGAGCCAATCTTGGGTAGCCGGGGAGCTGTTTTTT,CAWSQSWVAGELFF
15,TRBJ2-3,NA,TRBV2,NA,TGTGCCAGCTTACCGGGGAGAACTAGCACAGATACGCAGTATTTT,CASLPGRTSTDTQYF
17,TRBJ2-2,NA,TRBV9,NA,TGTGCCAGCAGCGTCGGTTTCGTGACCGAGAACACCGGGGAGCTGTTTTTT,CASSVGFVTENTGELFF
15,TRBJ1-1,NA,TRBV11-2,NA,TGTGCCAGCAGCTGGACAGCCCAATTGAACACTGAAGCTTTCTTT,CASSWTAQLNTEAFF
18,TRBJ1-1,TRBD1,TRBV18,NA,TGTGCCAGCTCACCTATCCCCGGGACAGGGACGGTTGGCACTGAAGCTTTCTTT,CASSPIPGTGTVGTEAFF
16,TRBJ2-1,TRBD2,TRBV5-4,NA,TGTGCCAGCAGCGAAGATGGACTAGCGGGGGGAAGTGAGCAGTTCTTC,CASSEDGLAGGSEQFF
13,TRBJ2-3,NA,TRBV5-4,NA,TGTGCCAGCAGAAGCAGGGCCTCAGATACGCAGTATTTT,CASRSRASDTQYF